The T cell receptor beta chain under discussion was sequenced for a study of beta chain features in type 1 diabetes. Turning to the study itself: When patients were set against healthy donors, age, gender and cell yields were similar.

Reverse transcription of all isolated RNA meant that expressed TCRB transcripts were sequenced. Produced via immunoSEQ multiplex PCR; TCRdb's table is partial and in-frame only. The table records some 150,000 clones, more than 9.5% of them present only once. Sorting based on CD45RO/CCR7/CD25/CD127/CD95/CD27 separated CD4+ naive, central memory, regulatory and stem cell-like memory cells. V lost 2 bases to trimming and J lost 3 bases, with 9 bases between them. This CDR3 spans 14 amino acids. The V gene's germline CDR1 is SGHTA and CDR2 FQGTGA. This receptor was taken from a young man in good health. The chain combines TRBV7-3 with TRBJ2-3; tentatively, D is TRBD2 (6 bases). Material: central memory CD4+ T cells from blood. Written as DNA, the CDR3 is TGTGCCAGCAGCTTAGGGAGGAATACAGATACGCAGTATTTT. Protein sequence: CASSLGRNTDTQYF.